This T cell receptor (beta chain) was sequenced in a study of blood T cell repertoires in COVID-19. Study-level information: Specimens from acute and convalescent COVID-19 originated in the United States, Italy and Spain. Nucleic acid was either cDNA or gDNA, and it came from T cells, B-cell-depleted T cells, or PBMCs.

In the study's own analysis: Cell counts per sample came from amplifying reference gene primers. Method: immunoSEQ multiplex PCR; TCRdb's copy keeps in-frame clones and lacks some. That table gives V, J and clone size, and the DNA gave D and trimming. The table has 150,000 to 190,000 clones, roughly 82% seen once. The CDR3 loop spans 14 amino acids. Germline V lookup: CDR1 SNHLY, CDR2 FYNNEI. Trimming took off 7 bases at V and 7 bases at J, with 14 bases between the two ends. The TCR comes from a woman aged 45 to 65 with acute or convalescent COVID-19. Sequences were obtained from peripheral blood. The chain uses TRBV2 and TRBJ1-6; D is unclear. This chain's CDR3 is CASIRSGVNSPLHF. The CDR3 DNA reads TGTGCCAGCATTAGATCGGGTGTGAATTCACCCCTCCACTTT.